These 21 T cell receptor beta chains were all obtained from the same sample, sequenced in a study of T cells after yellow fever vaccination. TCRdb redid the calling of the 5' RACE reads with MiXCR, one entry per CDR3 protein. The sample holds about 130,000 distinct CDR3 sequences, 8.9% seen once. This material consisted of CD8+ T cells sorted from PBMCs, taken on the day of the yellow fever booster vaccination. These receptors came from a man younger than 35 who received the YFV17D yellow fever vaccine.

The chain couples TRBV12-3 or TRBV12-4 to TRBJ1-2, with a weak D call TRBD1 (6 bases). V lost 6 bases and J lost 12, with 23 bases in between. The CDR3 totals 14 residues. The CDR3, as DNA: TGTGCCAGCAGCCCCACGGGGGGGGCTTACATCCACACCTTC. It codes for CASSPTGGAYIHTF.

The sample holds many counts of this clonotype. The chain carries TRBV6-4 and TRBJ2-2, with 7 nucleotides matching TRBD2. V was clipped by 3 bases and J by 3 bases; unmatched bases: 4. The CDR3 totals 15 residues. In germline, CDR1 is MRHNA, CDR2 SNTAGT. CDR3 residues: CASSEGGIDTGELFF. CDR3 nucleotides: TGTGCCAGCAGTGAGGGGGGGATAGACACCGGGGAGCTGTTTTTT.

This clonotype was seen more than once but under ten times. The chain has TRBV5-1 and TRBJ1-3; D call uncertain. The CDR3 runs 18 residues. The V gene lost 1 base and the J gene lost 1 base, with 18 bases spanning the gap. The germline gives CDR1 SGHRS, CDR2 YFSETQ. The chain's CDR3 is CASSLSFVESLSGNTIYF. As DNA, the CDR3 is TGCGCCAGCAGCTTGAGCTTCGTCGAATCCTTATCTGGAAACACCATATATTTT.

This clonotype has a count of ten or more. V gene TRBV27 combines with J gene TRBJ2-2; D remains unclear. There are 13 residues in the CDR3. Looked up from germline, CDR1 is MNHEY and CDR2 is SMNVEV (reference sequence). Trimming pared 8 bases from V and 4 bases from J, leaving 11 bases between. CDR3 region: CASGLLSTGELFF. In DNA form, the CDR3 reads TGTGCCAGCGGGCTTCTCTCCACCGGGGAGCTGTTTTTT.

This clonotype was observed a few times. The chain uses TRBV27 and TRBJ1-2; 9 bases align to TRBD1. Per germline, CDR1 MNHEY and CDR2 SMNVEV (reference sequence). The V gene end was trimmed by 7 bases and the J gene end by 5 bases; junction bases not matched to a gene: 11. This CDR3 has 15 amino acids. CDR3 coding DNA: TGTGCCAGCATGCCTACAGGGGGCGGAGGGTATGGCTACACCTTC. As protein: CASMPTGGGGYGYTF.

The sample holds a few counts of this clonotype. V is TRBV19 and J is TRBJ2-1; a possible D gene is TRBD2 (7 bases). V was clipped by 5 bases and J by 2 bases, with 13 bases between them. Germline V lookup: CDR1 LNHDA, CDR2 SQIVND (reference sequence). The CDR3 is 15 amino acids. CDR3 DNA sequence: TGTGCCAGTAGTCCCCCGGGGGGCCCCTACAATGAGCAGTTCTTC. Its translation is CASSPPGGPYNEQFF.

This clonotype was detected a few times. The chain links TRBV27 to TRBJ1-5; TRBD1 might be the D (5 bases). CDR1 MNHEY and CDR2 SMNVEV come from the germline V gene (reference sequence). V lost 5 bases and J 0 bases, leaving 17 bases between the germline ends. The CDR3 has 17 residues. Written as DNA, the CDR3 is TGTGCCAGCAGTCCAGCATGGGGGGGGTTTAGCAATCAGCCCCAGCATTTT. Encoded protein: CASSPAWGGFSNQPQHF.

This clonotype has at least ten counts. The chain links TRBV7-2 to TRBJ2-3; no clear D. The V end was cut by 1 base, the J end by 2 bases, with 4 bases between. The CDR3 runs 13 residues. Germline assignment: CDR1 SGHTA and CDR2 FQGNSA. The CDR3 loop reads CASSLVTTDTQYF. The CDR3 DNA is TGTGCCAGCAGCTTAGTGACCACAGATACGCAGTATTTT.

This sequence joins TRBV19 and TRBJ1-5; D might be TRBD1 (6 bases). With 6 bases removed from V and 1 base from J, the gap between germline ends came to 13 bases. The CDR3 sequence is 15 residues long. Germline V CDR1 and CDR2: LNHDA, SQIVND (reference sequence). The CDR3 DNA reads as TGTGCCAGTAGCCGGCGGGGGCGGAGCAATCAGCCCCAGCATTTT. This gives the protein CASSRRGRSNQPQHF.

This clonotype occurred many times. V and J are TRBV6-5 and TRBJ1-1; 9 bases are a match to TRBD1. CDR3 size: 16 residues. V lost 2 bases to trimming and J lost 2 bases; unmatched junction nucleotides: 6. CDR1 is MNHEY, CDR2 SVGAGI, per germline. CDR3 sequence: CASSYHTDRGNTEAFF. The CDR3 DNA reads as TGTGCCAGCAGTTACCACACGGACAGGGGAAACACTGAAGCTTTCTTT.

This clonotype was seen a few times. The V gene is TRBV20-1, the J gene TRBJ1-5, with a tentative D call TRBD1 (6 bases). CDR3 size: 14 residues. Per germline, CDR1 DFQATT and CDR2 SNEGSKA (reference sequence). V shed 3 bases and J shed 2 bases, with 11 bases lying between them. CDR3 sequence (DNA): TGCAGTGCTAGGTGGGACAATGGCAATCAGCCCCAGCATTTT. It codes for CSARWDNGNQPQHF.

V is TRBV28 and J is TRBJ2-7, with D unresolved. Germline CDR1 and CDR2: MDHEN and SYDVKM. This CDR3 comprises 11 residues. V was trimmed by 5 bases and J by 3 bases, leaving 5 bases between them. This CDR3 is CASSTGYEQYF. CDR3 DNA sequence: TGTGCCAGCAGTACCGGCTACGAGCAGTACTTC.

This clonotype has just a few counts. This sequence joins TRBV13 and TRBJ1-1, with unresolved D. Germline-derived CDR1 and CDR2 are PRHDT and FYEKMQ (reference sequence). The CDR3 covers 13 residues. Deletions cut 1 base from V and 0 bases from J, with 3 bases between. The CDR3 DNA reads as TGTGCCAGCAGCTTAGCCATGAACACTGAAGCTTTCTTT. Translated, it gives CASSLAMNTEAFF. The whole variable domain, filled in from reference TRBV13 and TRBJ1-1, reads AAGVIQSPRHLIKEKRETATLKCYPIPRHDTVYWYQQGPGQDPQFLISFYEKMQSDKGSIPDRFSAQQFSDYHSELNMSSLELGDSALYFCASSLAMNTEAFFGQGTRLTVV.

This chain links TRBV5-1 with TRBJ1-1, with D possibly being TRBD1 (6 bases). Germline V CDR1 and CDR2: SGHRS, YFSETQ. The V end lost 2 bases, the J end lost 3 bases, and 11 bases lay between the germline ends. This CDR3 is 14 amino acids long. The CDR3 protein is CASSFQGQDTEAFF. The CDR3, as DNA: TGCGCCAGCAGCTTTCAGGGACAAGACACTGAAGCTTTCTTT.

This clonotype has more than one count but fewer than ten. The chain has TRBV15 and TRBJ2-7; D remains unclear. The CDR3 sequence is 15 residues long. The germline V gene has CDR1 LNHNV and CDR2 YYDKDF (reference sequence). V was cut by 0 bases and J by 2 bases, with 11 bases left in between. CDR3 protein: CATSRDLGRTYEQYV. The CDR3 DNA follows: TGTGCCACCAGCAGAGATCTAGGACGGACCTACGAGCAGTACGTC.

The chain recombines TRBV20-1 with TRBJ2-7; D tentatively reads TRBD1 or TRBD2 (5 bases each). The V end lost 1 base, the J end lost 2 bases, and 9 bases lay between the germline ends. This CDR3 spans 13 amino acids. The germline V gene encodes CDR1 DFQATT and CDR2 SNEGSKA (reference sequence). The CDR3 DNA reads TGCAGTGCTAGAGTGAGGGGCGCCTACGAGCAGTACGTC. It yields the protein CSARVRGAYEQYV.

This clonotype came up a few times. J is TRBJ2-3 and V is TRBV7-6; 12 nucleotides line up with TRBD2. The CDR3 has 19 amino acids. With 2 bases clipped from V and 0 bases from J, the junction kept 9 bases outside the gene matches. CDR1 is SGHVS and CDR2 is FNYEAQ in the germline V gene. The CDR3: CASSLKPTSGGPSTDTQYF. For the CDR3, the DNA is TGTGCCAGCAGCTTAAAACCGACTAGCGGGGGTCCTAGCACAGATACGCAGTATTTT.

This clonotype was recorded many times. The V and J genes are TRBV5-7 and TRBJ2-7, with unresolved D. TRBV5-7 is sorted into the ORF group, with uncertain function. V dropped 3 bases and J dropped 2 bases, with 0 bases sitting between them. The CDR3 contains 10 residues. The CDR3 sequence: CASSSYEQYF. The CDR3 DNA follows: TGTGCCAGCAGCTCCTACGAGCAGTACTTC.

This clonotype was found many times. The V and J genes are TRBV5-4 and TRBJ2-7, with 7 positions matching TRBD2. Germline V gene data show CDR1 as SGHNT and CDR2 as YYREEE (reference sequence). V shed 4 bases and J 1 base; nucleotides not matched to a gene: 2. This CDR3 is 13 amino acids long. This CDR3 is CASSPGRSYEQYF. CDR3 nucleotide sequence: TGTGCCAGCAGCCCCGGGAGGTCCTACGAGCAGTACTTC.

This clonotype was detected only a few times. The chain uses TRBV20-1 and TRBJ2-7, with 12 nucleotides matching TRBD2. V trimming: 3 bases; J trimming: 4 bases; junction bases outside the gene matches: 1. The CDR3 consists of 13 residues. Germline V gene sequence: CDR1 DFQATT, CDR2 SNEGSKA (reference sequence). The CDR3 spells CSASTSGGYEQYF. Here the CDR3 DNA reads TGCAGTGCTAGCACTAGCGGGGGGTACGAGCAGTACTTC.

This chain uses TRBV12-3 or TRBV12-4 with TRBJ1-5; no definite D call. This CDR3 is 13 amino acids long. V was shortened by 1 base and J by 6 bases, with 7 bases between the two germline ends. The CDR3 bases are TGTGCCAGCAGTTTAGGAGTAGCTCAGCCCCAGCATTTT. This codes for CASSLGVAQPQHF.